This T cell receptor (beta chain) was obtained from a study of CXCR3-negative and CXCR3-positive naive CD8 T cells. On the study more broadly: Some 150 million TRB reads in total, about 1.5 +/- 0.3 million per library.

General study results and limits: CXCR3-positive naive cells carried more hydrophobic TRB CDR3s than CXCR3-negative ones.

Each TRB cDNA library was prepared by 5' RACE (with UMI labels). TCRdb reanalyzed the 5' RACE reads, giving one entry per CDR3 protein sequence and no DNA. The sample's table shows around 140,000 distinct CDR3 sequences. Concerning this clonotype itself: Antigen: not known.

Germline CDR1 and CDR2: SGHVS and FQNEAQ. This CDR3 comprises 16 residues. The gene calls are TRBV7-8 and TRBJ1-5; TCRdb's assignment of TRBD1 cannot be checked, as there is no DNA. The sequence derives from a human donor in good health. Some clones in this sample may be carry-over from other donors' samples. The material sequenced was naive CXCR3+ CD8+ T cells from blood. As for subset: CD45RO-CCR7+CD27+CD95- naive CD8+ T cells expressing CXCR3 (TNR3+). CDR3 sequence: CASSLVGGRGNQPQHF. Variable domain in full (rest from reference TRBV7-8 and TRBJ1-5): GAGVSQSPRYKVAKRGQDVALRCDPISGHVSLFWYQQALGQGPEFLTYFQNEAQLDKSGLPSDRFFAERPEGSVSTLKIQRTQQEDSAVYLCASSLVGGRGNQPQHFGDGTRLSIL.